This T cell receptor (beta chain) emerged from a study of blood T cells in healthy people across ages. Primers used in a second PCR of roughly 7 to 12 cycles were a sample-barcoded 5' primer and a J-beta primer mix. The template-switch adaptor was a 5' adaptor with 12 random nucleotides. It tagged each cDNA molecule. TCRdb itself ran the 5' RACE reads through MiXCR, one entry per CDR3 protein. Of some 1.4 million distinct CDR3 sequences listed, 42% are singletons. CDR1 SGHVS and CDR2 FQNEAQ come from the germline V gene. The CDR3 runs 15 residues. Trimming took 5 bases from V and 3 from J, leaving 17 bases between them.

The clonotype comes from a young woman in good health. The sequenced sample was blood. The gene calls are TRBV7-8 and TRBJ2-7; no clear D. The CDR3 is CASSGIKTSIYEQYF. DNA of the CDR3: TGTGCCAGCAGCGGAATCAAGACGAGTATCTACGAGCAGTACTTC.